This TCR beta chain stems from a study of T cell repertoires in cytomegalovirus infection. The CDR3 length is 16 residues. Germline CDR1 MNHEY, CDR2 SVGAGI. The germline V and J ends were trimmed by 0 bases and 3 bases, with 12 bases remaining between them. TCRdb passed the reads through MiXCR, listing each CDR3 protein once. Here the sample spans 500,000 to 600,000 distinct CDR3 sequences, approximately 15% being singletons. This clonotype was detected a few times. The chain is built from TRBV6-5 and TRBJ1-3; no definite D call. This TCR came from a human donor in good health (CMV status not recorded). Some clones in this sample may be carry-over from other donors' samples. The specimen was CD8+ T cells from PBMCs. DNA of the CDR3: TGTGCCAGCAGTTACTCTTTCGGGTTTGATGGAAACACCATATATTTT. Protein product: CASSYSFGFDGNTIYF.